This T cell receptor (beta chain) was documented in a study of beta chain features in type 1 diabetes. The authors reverse transcribed all of the isolated RNA, so sequencing captured expressed TCRB transcripts. The repertoire was sequenced with immunoSEQ multiplex PCR; TCRdb's copy has only in-frame clones and lacks some. The sample comprises hundreds of thousands of clones, less than 20% of which are singletons, and around 0.1% rests with the top ten. V lost 4 bases and J 7 bases, leaving 17 bases between the germline ends. Germline V CDR1 and CDR2: SGDLS, YYNGEE. The CDR3 contains 14 residues. This receptor was identified in a man younger than 30 in good health. The sequenced sample consisted of naive CD4+ T cells from blood. This chain joins TRBV9 and TRBJ2-5; D remains unclear. The CDR3 coding sequence is TGTGCCAGCAGCCGGGCCGTTAATGAGTGGACCCAGTACTTC. It translates to CASSRAVNEWTQYF.